This is a list of T cell receptor beta chains from one sample in a study of cytomegalovirus exposure and HLA in healthy donors. Sequencing used immunoSEQ multiplex PCR; TCRdb keeps in-frame clones, though not all of them. The sample has 200,000 to 250,000 clones; about 77% are singletons. Sequenced input: PBMCs. These receptors came from a boy younger than 18 in good health and CMV-seronegative. CDR3s include the opening cysteine and the closing phenylalanine or tryptophan.

j_call | cdr3_length | v_call | cdr3_aa
TRBJ2-7 | 12 | TRBV18 | CASSGQTYEQYF
TRBJ1-2 | 16 | TRBV6-5 | CASSYAGEGRSYGYTF
TRBJ1-5 | 17 | TRBV4-1 | CASSQAIRTGTNQPQHF
TRBJ2-7 | 16 | TRBV4-1 | CASRRFTGLANYEQYF
TRBJ1-6 | 16 | TRBV19 | CASTGTGGTYNSPLHF
TRBJ1-2 | 15 | TRBV7-8 | CASSLATAHNDGYTF
TRBJ1-2 | 14 | TRBV4-1 | CASSHPTVTYGYTF
TRBJ1-4 | 15 | TRBV25-1 | CASSESGQIHEKLFF
TRBJ2-2 | 16 | TRBV5-4 | CASSSQRGANTGELFF
TRBJ2-2 | 16 | TRBV5-1 | CASSLEGQSYGGELFF
TRBJ1-1 | 12 | TRBV19 | CASGLQGTEAFF
TRBJ2-5 | 15 | TRBV2 | CASSYDRVEQETQYF
TRBJ2-7 | 12 | TRBV7-3 | CASSSTGEEQYF
TRBJ1-6 | 15 | TRBV28 | CASSLRQGALSPLHF
TRBJ2-7 | 15 | TRBV27 | CASSLRLQVTYEQYF
TRBJ2-7 | 15 | TRBV6-6 | CASSSTGGGSGEQYF
TRBJ1-1 | 15 | TRBV6-6 | CASSYLDRQNTEAFF
TRBJ1-2 | 16 | TRBV11-2 | CASSQSGDWTSYGYTF
TRBJ1-1 | 13 | TRBV6-7 | CASSYSPDTEAFF
TRBJ2-5 | 12 | TRBV5-1 | CASSRGEETQYF
TRBJ1-1 | 16 | TRBV5-1 | CASSLGRDRVMNEAFF
TRBJ2-1 | 13 | TRBV7-9 | CASSFSGYNEQFF
TRBJ2-1 | 13 | TRBV2 | CASWGGITNEQFF
TRBJ1-1 | 12 | TRBV29-1 | CSVVPPYTEAFF
TRBJ2-2 | 15 | TRBV7-3 | CASSSPPGEAGELFF
TRBJ2-3 | 16 | TRBV18 | CASSPGLAGGADTQYF
TRBJ1-5 | 15 | TRBV11-3 | CASSRNAGVGQPQHF
TRBJ2-5 | 15 | TRBV30 | CAWSGLGLASETQYF
TRBJ1-3 | 13 | TRBV6-6 | CASRGGSGNTIYF
TRBJ2-5 | 13 | TRBV6-5 | CASRPYVLETQYF
TRBJ2-1 | 15 | TRBV5-4 | CASTQINTRYNEQFF
TRBJ1-1 | 14 | TRBV5-1 | CASSPVRGDTEAFF
TRBJ1-5 | 12 | TRBV10-3 | CAIQGGDQPQHF
TRBJ1-1 | 13 | TRBV6-5 | CASSRTANTEAFF
TRBJ2-7 | 13 | TRBV6-1 | CASTPPGNDEQYF